The T cell receptor beta chain under discussion was sequenced for a study of T-cell memory formation after mild COVID-19. Study-wide points: There were some responding clones in pre-infection memory, which suggested that cross-reactive memory had joined.

The CDR3 sequence is 14 residues long. Trimming left V 6 bases short and J 6 bases short, with 17 bases between. This clonotype was seen a handful of times. Its target is not known. TCRdb called the 5' RACE reads again in MiXCR, with one record for every CDR3 protein. The table shows more than 450,000 distinct CDR3 sequences, with roughly 18% occurring only once. Sequencing was done on a sample of PBMCs or a T cell subset sorted from them (not recorded which). This clonotype originated in an adult woman who had mild COVID-19 (a few samples of this study predate the infection). Cell type and time point are not known. The J gene is TRBJ1-2, the V gene TRBV12-3 or TRBV12-4; D gene uncertain. The CDR3 nucleotides read TGTGCCAGCAGCCCCGGGCAGGCTTTAGATGGCTACACCTTC. It specifies CASSPGQALDGYTF.